Sequencing of this T cell receptor (beta chain) was carried out in a study of blood T cells in healthy people across ages. As to this clonotype: As yet, its antigen is unknown.

General study points: Donor CMV status, an unknown factor, possibly confounded changes in expanded clonotypes.

The CDR3 consists of 16 residues. After removal of 1 base from V and 8 bases from J, the junction contained 5 bases not matched to a gene. CDR1 is MNHEY, CDR2 SMNVEV, per germline (reference sequence). Primers used in a second PCR of roughly 6 to 11 cycles were a sample-barcoded 5' primer and a J-beta primer mix. TCRdb re-called the 5' RACE reads with MiXCR, one entry per CDR3 protein. The table includes 1 million or so distinct CDR3 sequences, 40% to 50% detected once. Sequenced material: blood. The chain employs TRBV27 and TRBJ2-1, with TRBD2 identical over 13 bases. The source of this sequence is a woman aged 60-75 years in good health. CDR3 loop: CASSLLGTSGNDEQFF. CDR3 coding DNA: TGTGCCAGCAGTTTATTGGGGACTAGCGGGAATGATGAGCAGTTCTTC.